What follows describes a single T cell receptor (beta chain). Its cognate antigen is unknown. Repertoires were generated with immunoSEQ multiplex PCR, while TCRdb's copy carries only in-frame clones and drops some. Of approximately 44,000 clones listed, 85% are singletons. This entry is derived from a study of T cell clonotyping in hematopoietic cell transplantation. Study at large: Pretransplant recipient samples were taken after cytoreduction.

Time point in this sample: recipient sample about 28 days before transplant, after cytoreduction. With 7 bases removed from V and 6 bases from J, the gap between germline ends came to 12 bases. The germline V gene encodes CDR1 SNHLY and CDR2 FYNNEI. This CDR3 spans 12 amino acids. Study-wide findings and caveats: Few recipient clonotypes overlapped donors; over 95% were de novo at given depth.

The input for sequencing was peripheral blood mononuclear cells, taken before stem cell transplant. The chain combines TRBV2 with TRBJ1-1; D may be TRBD1 (5 bases). This TCR was recovered from a man between 60 and 70 years old with acute myeloid leukemia. Some clones in this sample may be carry-over from other donors' samples. The CDR3 here is CASNRQYSEAFF. CDR3 nucleotides: TGTGCCAGCAACCGACAGTATTCTGAAGCTTTCTTT.